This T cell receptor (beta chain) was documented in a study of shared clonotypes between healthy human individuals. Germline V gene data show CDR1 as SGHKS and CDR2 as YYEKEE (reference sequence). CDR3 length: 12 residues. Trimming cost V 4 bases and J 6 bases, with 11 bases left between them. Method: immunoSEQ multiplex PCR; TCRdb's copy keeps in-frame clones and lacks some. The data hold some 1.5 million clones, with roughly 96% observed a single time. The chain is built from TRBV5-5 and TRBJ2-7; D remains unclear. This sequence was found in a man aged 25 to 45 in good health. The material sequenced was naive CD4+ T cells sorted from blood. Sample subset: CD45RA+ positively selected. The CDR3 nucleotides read TGTGCCAGCAGCCCACCGGAGTCCGAGCAGTACTTC. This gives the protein CASSPPESEQYF. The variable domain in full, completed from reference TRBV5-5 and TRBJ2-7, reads DAGVTQSPTHLIKTRGQQVTLRCSPISGHKSVSWYQQVLGQGPQFIFQYYEKEERGRGNFPDRFSARQFPNYSSELNVNALLLGDSALYLCASSPPESEQYFGPGTRLTVT.